These 28 T cell receptor beta chains were sequenced from one sample in a study of blood T cells in healthy people across ages. Through a sample-barcoded 5' primer and a J-beta primer mix, a second PCR was run for 7 to 11 cycles. TCRdb independently ran MiXCR on the 5' RACE reads; one entry per CDR3 protein. The data show more than 650,000 distinct CDR3 sequences, 22% seen once. The sequencing sample was made of blood. Receptors originate from a man between 65 and 85 years old in good health.

This chain joins TRBV4-1 and TRBJ2-3; possibly TRBD2 for D (7 bases). Germline loops: CDR1 MGHRA, CDR2 YSYEKL. V shed 1 base and J shed 0 bases, with 11 bases lying between them. The CDR3 is 16 residues long. CDR3 amino acids: CASSQGGGVSTDTQYF. In DNA form, the CDR3 reads TGCGCCAGCAGCCAAGGAGGGGGGGTAAGCACAGATACGCAGTATTTT.

The chain has TRBV29-1 and TRBJ2-1, with TRBD2 matching 8 bases. CDR1 and CDR2 from the germline V gene are SQVTM and ANQGSEA. This CDR3 is built from 14 residues. V shed 7 bases, J shed 6 bases, and the junction held 11 bases outside the gene matches. The CDR3 DNA reads as TGCAGCGCCGGGGGGGTAACAGCGGGCAATGAGCAGTTCTTC. Protein sequence: CSAGGVTAGNEQFF.

V and J are TRBV20-1 and TRBJ2-4, with unresolved D. The germline CDR1 and CDR2 sequences are DFQATT and SNEGSKA (reference sequence). Trimming pared 0 bases from V and 0 bases from J, leaving 9 bases between. This CDR3 is 15 amino acids long. As DNA, the CDR3 is TGCAGTGCTAGAGATTCACAGCTAGCCAAAAACATTCAGTACTTC. Encoded protein: CSARDSQLAKNIQYF.

This chain joins TRBV5-1 and TRBJ2-6; TRBD2 aligns across 12 bases. Germline loops: CDR1 SGHRS, CDR2 YFSETQ. J was trimmed by 0 bases and V by 2 bases; bases with no gene match: 6. This CDR3 is built from 19 residues. The CDR3 coding sequence is TGCGCCAGCAGCTTTCACCAACTAGCGGGGGGCTCTGGGGCCAACGTCCTGACTTTC. It codes for CASSFHQLAGGSGANVLTF.

This clonotype was observed a handful of times. This chain joins TRBV12-3 or TRBV12-4 and TRBJ2-7; the D is unclear. The V and J ends lost 3 bases and 5 bases respectively, with 11 bases between them. The CDR3 is 13 residues long. CDR3 residues: CASSFLVSHEQYF. The CDR3 nucleotides are TGTGCCAGCAGTTTCCTCGTCAGTCACGAGCAGTACTTC.

Regarding this clonotype: This may be a read error: a much more frequent sequence differs by one nucleotide. The chain joins TRBV10-3 to TRBJ2-4; possibly TRBD1 or TRBD2 for D (5 bases each). The CDR3 runs 15 residues. CDR1 and CDR2 (germline): ENHRY, SYGVKD. The CDR3 nucleotides are TGTGCCATCAGTGAGTCGGGGGTAGCCAAAAACATTCGGTACTTC. It translates to CAISESGVAKNIRYF.

This clonotype was seen a few times. The chain employs TRBV5-1 and TRBJ2-1, with D possibly TRBD1 on 6 matching bases. Trimming removed 3 bases at V and 12 bases at J, with 13 bases between. CDR1 is SGHRS, CDR2 YFSETQ, per germline. CDR3 length: 12 amino acids. The CDR3 DNA reads TGCGCCAGCAGCTATACAGGGTTGCGGCAGTTCTTC. This sequence encodes CASSYTGLRQFF.

V is TRBV19 and J is TRBJ1-1, with D perhaps TRBD1 (5 bases). V shed 7 bases and J shed 1 base, with 10 bases lying between them. From germline, CDR1 is LNHDA and CDR2 SQIVND (reference sequence). This CDR3 is built from 13 residues. The CDR3 nucleotides read TGTGCCAGTAACCGGGGGGGGAACACTGAAGCTTTCTTT. This encodes CASNRGGNTEAFF.

This clonotype appeared a few times. The chain has TRBV2 and TRBJ2-3; tentative D call: TRBD2 (5 bases). CDR3 length: 14 residues. Germline lookup yields CDR1 SNHLY and CDR2 FYNNEI. V was pared by 3 bases and J by 2 bases, with 9 bases between. CDR3 DNA sequence: TGTGCCAGCAGTGATCGGAGGAACACAGATACGCAGTATTTT. This gives the protein CASSDRRNTDTQYF.

The sample holds many counts of this clonotype. One junction end disagrees with the germline gene, perhaps due to a read error. V and J are TRBV5-1 and TRBJ2-2, with D unclear. The CDR3 is 14 residues long. Germline V lookup: CDR1 SGHRS, CDR2 YFSETQ. This CDR3 is CASSLDFNTGELFF. DNA for the CDR3: TGTGCCAGCAGCCTAGACTTTAACACCGGGGAGCTGTTTTTT.

This clonotype appeared once. This chain links TRBV6-7 with TRBJ2-3; 8 nucleotides align to TRBD1. TRBV6-7 falls under the ORF class, with uncertain function. This CDR3 comprises 15 residues. Trimming removed 6 bases from V and 2 bases from J; junction bases left unmatched: 7. CDR3 in amino acids: CASRQGQAYTDTQYF. In DNA, the CDR3 is TGTGCCAGCAGACAGGGACAGGCGTACACAGATACGCAGTATTTT.

In this sample, this clonotype turned up a few times. The chain couples TRBV9 to TRBJ2-5; D perhaps matches TRBD2 (6 bases). Germline V gene sequence: CDR1 SGDLS, CDR2 YYNGEE. The CDR3 is 14 amino acids. V lost 1 base to trimming and J lost 2 bases, with 9 bases between them. Written as DNA, the CDR3 is TGTGCCAGCAGCGTATGGGGAGGTCAAGAGACCCAGTACTTC. Its protein is CASSVWGGQETQYF.

This clonotype has only a few counts. V gene TRBV29-1 combines with J gene TRBJ2-7, with a tentative D call TRBD2 (6 bases). The CDR3 totals 12 residues. With 5 bases removed from V and 5 bases from J, the gap between germline ends came to 13 bases. The germline V gene encodes CDR1 SQVTM and CDR2 ANQGSEA. CDR3 sequence: CSVSGGSDEQYV. The CDR3 DNA reads TGCAGCGTTAGCGGAGGGAGCGACGAGCAGTACGTC.

The chain couples TRBV18 to TRBJ2-4, with a weak D call TRBD1 (5 bases). CDR3 length: 16 residues. The V end lost 0 bases, the J end lost 0 bases, and 9 bases lay between the germline ends. CDR1 and CDR2 from the germline V gene are KGHSH and LQKENI. This CDR3 reads CASSPPGPVAKNIQYF. CDR3 DNA sequence: TGTGCCAGCTCACCACCGGGGCCTGTAGCCAAAAACATTCAGTACTTC. The complete variable domain, with remaining parts taken from reference TRBV18 and TRBJ2-4, reads NAGVMQNPRHLVRRRGQEARLRCSPMKGHSHVYWYRQLPEEGLKFMVYLQKENIIDESGMPKERFSAEFPKEGPSILRIQQVVRGDSAAYFCASSPPGPVAKNIQYFGAGTRLSVL.

At least ten counts were recorded for this clonotype. The V call is TRBV11-2, the J call TRBJ2-3; D tentatively fits TRBD1 or TRBD2 (5 bases each). Trimming pared 0 bases from V and 0 bases from J, leaving 7 bases between. Germline CDR1 and CDR2: SGHAT and FQNNGV. The CDR3 runs to 15 residues. In nucleotides, the CDR3 is TGTGCCAGCAGCTTAGATGGGGACAGCACAGATACGCAGTATTTT. Amino acid sequence: CASSLDGDSTDTQYF.

This clonotype was recorded a few times. This chain joins TRBV13 and TRBJ2-3, with TRBD2 matching 9 bases. CDR1 is PRHDT, CDR2 FYEKMQ, per germline (reference sequence). Unmatched junction bases numbered 7, after V lost 1 base and J lost 2 bases. The CDR3 has 17 amino acids. In nucleotides, the CDR3 is TGTGCCAGCAGCTTAGTCGGGCTAGCGGGAATCACAGATACGCAGTATTTT. It translates to CASSLVGLAGITDTQYF.

This rearrangement joins TRBV7-8 to TRBJ2-1, with D unclear. The J call may be in error: the DNA end matches TRBJ2-5 better. Looked up from germline, CDR1 is SGHVS and CDR2 is FQNEAQ. This CDR3 is 12 amino acids long. DNA for the CDR3: TGTGCCAGCAGGAACTTGGGTGAGACCCAGTACTTC. Translating gives CASRNLGETQYF.

This clonotype has more than one count but fewer than ten. V and J are TRBV12-3 or TRBV12-4 and TRBJ2-5; the match to TRBD1 covers 9 bases. This CDR3 spans 16 amino acids. J gave up 11 bases and V 6 bases, and 19 bases lay outside the gene matches. CDR3 residues: CASSRVWDREIREQYF. CDR3 coding DNA: TGTGCCAGCAGCCGAGTTTGGGACAGGGAAATACGAGAGCAGTACTTC.

This clonotype was seen a handful of times. The chain recombines TRBV20-1 with TRBJ2-1; 7 bases fit TRBD1. The J call could be wrong; TRBJ2-5 is a better fit for the DNA end. Germline values: CDR1 DFQATT, CDR2 SNEGSKA (reference sequence). CDR3 length: 14 residues. The CDR3: CSARPATGMRTQYF. For the CDR3, the DNA is TGCAGTGCTAGACCCGCGACAGGGATGAGGACCCAGTACTTC.

The J gene is TRBJ1-5, the V gene TRBV6-1; 7 bases map to TRBD1. Trimming removed 5 bases from V and 6 bases from J; junction bases left unmatched: 7. Germline-derived CDR1 and CDR2 are MNHNS and SASEGT. The CDR3 sequence is 14 residues long. The CDR3 DNA reads as TGTGCCAGCAGTCTTACAGGGGCCCCTCAGCCCCAGCATTTT. Amino acids: CASSLTGAPQPQHF.

The sample holds a few counts of this clonotype. The chain links TRBV12-3 or TRBV12-4 to TRBJ2-1, with 7 bases aligning to TRBD1. Losses at the gene ends were 5 bases for V and 7 bases for J; bases not matched to a gene: 5. There are 13 residues in the CDR3. CDR3 amino acids: CASSTNRGNEQFF. The CDR3 nucleotides are TGTGCCAGCAGTACCAACAGGGGAAATGAGCAGTTCTTC.

The chain combines TRBV12-3 or TRBV12-4 with TRBJ2-5; 8 positions agree with TRBD2. The end of the DNA fits TRBJ2-1 better, so the J call may be wrong. The CDR3 has 16 amino acids. The CDR3 spells CASSPAGSGRRNEQFF. The CDR3 coding sequence is TGTGCCAGCAGTCCCGCCGGGAGCGGGAGAAGAAATGAGCAGTTCTTC.

V usage is TRBV7-9 and J usage is TRBJ2-1; D unresolved. In germline, CDR1 is SEHNR, CDR2 FQNEAQ (reference sequence). The V end was cut by 1 base, the J end by 7 bases, with 8 bases between. This CDR3 is 13 amino acids long. The CDR3 bases are TGTGCCAGCAGCTTAGATCCGAGGAATGAGCAGTTCTTC. It specifies CASSLDPRNEQFF.

The chain is built from TRBV7-6 and TRBJ2-3; D possibly corresponds to TRBD2 (6 bases). Germline assignment: CDR1 SGHVS and CDR2 FNYEAQ. This CDR3 has 15 residues. Trimming left V 4 bases short and J 3 bases short, with 14 bases between. The CDR3 nucleotides are TGTGCCAGCAGCTCCTGGGGGGAAGGGACAGATACGCAGTATTTT. The encoded protein is CASSSWGEGTDTQYF.

This clonotype was counted between two and nine times. The V gene is TRBV5-8, the J gene TRBJ2-1, with TRBD2 matching over 9 bases. Germline CDR1 SGHTS, CDR2 YDEGEE. This CDR3 is built from 15 residues. Trimming removed 4 bases from V and 4 bases from J; junction bases left unmatched: 6. For the CDR3, the DNA is TGTGCCAGCAGCCCGTGGCGGGGGGGTTACAATGAGCAGTTCTTC. The encoded protein is CASSPWRGGYNEQFF.

The chain is built from TRBV6-5 and TRBJ2-3, with TRBD2 as a possible D gene (5 bases). V was shortened by 5 bases and J by 4 bases, with 13 bases between the two germline ends. This CDR3 has 14 residues. From germline, CDR1 is MNHEY and CDR2 SVGAGI. The CDR3 nucleotides are TGTGCCAGCAGTCGCCTGATTAGCGCAGATACGCAGTATTTT. This translates into CASSRLISADTQYF.

Concerning this clonotype itself: Being one base from a much bigger clone, this may be a read error. V and J are TRBV29-1 and TRBJ2-3; no reliable D call. Germline values: CDR1 SQVTM, CDR2 ANQGSEA. The CDR3 is 12 residues long. Deletions cut 3 bases from V and 1 base from J, with 5 bases between. CDR3 coding DNA: TGCAGCGTTGACTGTGGCACAGATACGCAGTATTTT. Its protein product is CSVDCGTDTQYF.

This clonotype was seen only a few times. The V call is TRBV6-5, the J call TRBJ1-2; D unclear. The CDR3 loop spans 15 amino acids. Germline assignment: CDR1 MNHEY and CDR2 SVGAGI. V was pared by 0 bases and J by 7 bases, with 15 bases between. CDR3 in amino acids: CASSYSMATQSGYTF. The CDR3 DNA reads TGTGCCAGCAGTTACTCGATGGCCACTCAATCTGGCTACACCTTC.